This TCR beta chain was captured by sequencing in a study of identical twins. From the 5' RACE reads, TCRdb called clonotypes with MiXCR, one entry per CDR3 protein. The sample includes approximately 700,000 distinct CDR3 sequences, about 20% of them seen just once. Study conclusions and caveats: Modelling underestimated the level of out-of-frame TCR alpha sharing observed in monozygotic twins.

For this clonotype: The antigen is undetermined.

This CDR3 spans 16 amino acids. Looked up from germline, CDR1 is SEHNR and CDR2 is FQNEAQ (reference sequence). The V gene lost 5 bases and the J gene lost 6 bases, with 20 bases spanning the gap. The same sample was also studied in work on T cells expressing NK-cell markers. That paper states: Underlying the TCR beta repertoires were sorted CD3+CD56+NKG2C+, CD3+CD56+NKG2C- and CD3+CD56-NKG2C+ T cells.

Sequencing was performed on PBMCs. The V gene is TRBV7-9, the J gene TRBJ2-1; D may correspond to TRBD1 or TRBD2 (5 bases each). This TCR derives from a young woman in good health. CDR3 DNA sequence: TGTGCCAGCAGCCCCGAGGGGCAGTTCACCTTCAATGAGCAGTTCTTC. It codes for CASSPEGQFTFNEQFF.